This TCR beta chain stems from a study of response to subunit inactivated influenza vaccine. The study, taken as a whole, reports: A suggestion made by the authors is that each seasonal influenza vaccination recruits few new T cells.

This clonotype was seen only a few times. What it recognizes is unknown. V lost 0 bases to trimming and J lost 7 bases; unmatched junction nucleotides: 6. Germline V CDR1 and CDR2: DFQATT, SNEGSKA (reference sequence). The CDR3 covers 14 residues. Via MiXCR, TCRdb re-called the RT-PCR reads, giving one row per CDR3 protein. The data show about 700,000 distinct CDR3 sequences, 11% to 15% seen once. This material consisted of PBMCs from blood, taken less than 15 days before vaccination. This TCR was sampled from a man in his fifties who received an inactivated influenza vaccine. V and J are TRBV20-1 and TRBJ1-5, with 7 bases aligning to TRBD1. CDR3 DNA sequence: TGCAGTGCTAGAGATTTGAGGGGGCTGCAGCCCCAGCATTTT. Protein: CSARDLRGLQPQHF.